These 3 T cell receptor beta chains were sequenced from one sample in a study of identical twins. A single record per CDR3 protein comes from TCRdb applying MiXCR to the 5' RACE reads. Of fewer than 900,000 distinct CDR3 sequences in the sample, roughly 20% were seen once. These data also featured in a second study, about T cells expressing NK-cell markers.

Sequenced material: PBMCs. The receptors here all came from a woman between 18 and 29 years old in good health.

Only one count was recorded for this clonotype. This sequence joins TRBV18 and TRBJ2-1; TRBD1 agrees at 8 bases. In germline, CDR1 is KGHSH, CDR2 LQKENI. After removal of 4 bases from V and 5 bases from J, the junction contained 7 bases not matched to a gene. The CDR3 sequence is 15 residues long. In nucleotides, the CDR3 is TGTGCCAGCTCACGCGGACAGGGAACGCACAATGAGCAGTTCTTC. This codes for CASSRGQGTHNEQFF.

This chain connects TRBV5-5 to TRBJ2-2; D is undetermined. V lost 1 base, J lost 1 base, and 11 bases lay in between. Germline CDR1 and CDR2: SGHKS and YYEKEE (reference sequence). CDR3 size: 16 residues. This chain's CDR3 is CASSLYVLQNTGELFF. The DNA for the CDR3 is TGTGCCAGCAGCTTGTATGTACTCCAGAACACCGGGGAGCTGTTTTTT.

The V gene is TRBV20-1, the J gene TRBJ1-5, with D uncertain. Trimming took off 3 bases at V and 4 bases at J, with 7 bases between the two ends. The length of the CDR3 is 12 residues. Germline V gene lookup returns CDR1 DFQATT and CDR2 SNEGSKA (reference sequence). The CDR3 spells CSASRGNQPQHF. CDR3 bases: TGCAGTGCTAGTAGAGGTAATCAGCCCCAGCATTTT.